These 13 T cell receptor beta chains share one sample of origin, sequenced in a study of blood T cell repertoires in COVID-19 (dated by TCRdb to 2019 to 2021). Library creation used the immunoSEQ multiplex PCR assay. As stored in TCRdb, this immuneACCESS dataset retains in-frame rearrangements with V and J assigned. A fraction of the clones does not appear; measured against another copy, unresolved V genes explain less than half of the discrepancy, and the remainder lacks a known reason. This sample holds 270,000 or so clones; 70% to 90% were observed only once. More than 6.5% of the sample is in the top ten clones. Material for sequencing was PBMCs or T cells enriched from blood (not recorded which). The origin of the receptors is a woman between 45 and 65 years old who had been exposed to COVID-19.

The CDR3 sequence is CASNLRGLDGYTF. DNA of the CDR3: TGTGCCAGCAACCTCCGGGGACTTGACGGCTACACCTTC. V gene TRBV6-6 combines with J gene TRBJ1-2; D perhaps matches TRBD1 (5 bases). V was pared by 7 bases and J by 8 bases, with 17 bases between. CDR3 length: 13 amino acids. Germline V gene lookup returns CDR1 MNHNY and CDR2 SVGAGI (reference sequence).

The J gene is TRBJ2-7, the V gene TRBV18, with D maybe TRBD1 (5 bases). V shed 2 bases and J shed 3 bases, with 5 bases lying between them. The CDR3 is 12 amino acids. Germline values: CDR1 KGHSH, CDR2 LQKENI. As DNA, the CDR3 is TGTGCCAGCTCACCAGACAGCTACGAGCAGTACTTC. Protein sequence: CASSPDSYEQYF.

This chain uses TRBV27 with TRBJ1-4, with D maybe TRBD1 (5 bases). The CDR3 has 15 residues. Trimming took 2 bases from V and 2 from J, leaving 9 bases between them. Germline CDR1 reads MNHEY; CDR2 reads SMNVEV (reference sequence). This CDR3 reads CASSLSGGTNEKLFF. The CDR3 DNA is TGTGCCAGCAGTTTAAGTGGGGGGACTAATGAAAAACTGTTTTTT.

The chain uses TRBV27 and TRBJ2-7; maybe TRBD2 (6 bases). The CDR3 runs to 15 residues. Trimming left V 5 bases short and J 1 base short, with 15 bases between. CDR1 MNHEY and CDR2 SMNVEV come from the germline V gene (reference sequence). The CDR3 loop reads CASSTLQEGSYEQYF. CDR3 coding DNA: TGTGCCAGCAGTACCCTTCAGGAGGGGTCCTACGAGCAGTACTTC.

The chain couples TRBV5-4 to TRBJ1-4; 9 bases agree with TRBD1. The ends lost 0 bases at V and 8 bases at J; junction bases unmatched: 5. This CDR3 region has 15 residues. CDR1 and CDR2 (germline): SGHNT, YYREEE (reference sequence). Here the CDR3 DNA reads TGTGCCAGCAGCTTGGTGGGACAGGGTGAAGAAAAACTGTTTTTT. Translating it yields CASSLVGQGEEKLFF.

This clone has a single count. The gene calls are TRBV30 and TRBJ2-1; TRBD1 is a possible D gene (5 bases). Trimming pared 0 bases from V and 8 bases from J, leaving 14 bases between. The germline V gene encodes CDR1 GTSNPN and CDR2 SVGIG (reference sequence). The length of the CDR3 is 14 residues. As DNA, the CDR3 is TGTGCCTGGAGTGTACTTTGGGGCGCCGATGAGCAGTTCTTC. It translates to CAWSVLWGADEQFF. Combining the CDR3 with reference TRBV30 and TRBJ2-1 gives the whole variable domain SQTIHQWPATLVQPVGSPLSLECTVEGTSNPNLYWYRQAAGRGLQLLFYSVGIGQISSEVPQNLSASRPQDRQFILSSKKLLLSDSGFYLCAWSVLWGADEQFFGPGTRLTVL.

The chain carries TRBV9 and TRBJ2-1; no reliable D call. The CDR3 has 16 amino acids. CDR1 and CDR2 from the germline V gene are SGDLS and YYNGEE. The V end lost 0 bases, the J end lost 2 bases, and 12 bases lay between the germline ends. CDR3 in amino acids: CASSVAKAPTYNEQFF. CDR3 DNA: TGTGCCAGCAGCGTAGCCAAAGCTCCCACCTACAATGAGCAGTTCTTC.

This chain connects TRBV19 to TRBJ1-2; 7 positions match TRBD1. Germline CDR1 and CDR2: LNHDA and SQIVND (reference sequence). Losses at the gene ends were 6 bases for V and 3 bases for J; bases not matched to a gene: 19. The CDR3 length is 18 residues. CDR3 residues: CASRIPRETGDEDYGYTF. In nucleotides, the CDR3 is TGTGCCAGTAGAATTCCTCGAGAAACAGGGGATGAAGACTATGGCTACACCTTC.

V is TRBV10-2 and J is TRBJ1-4, with a possible D match to TRBD1 (5 bases). There are 15 residues in the CDR3. Germline V lookup: CDR1 WSHSY, CDR2 SAAADI. V was pared by 5 bases and J by 3 bases, with 13 bases between. As DNA, the CDR3 is TGCGCCAGCAGTTTTACAGGCGCCGCTAATGAAAAACTGTTTTTT. Amino acid sequence: CASSFTGAANEKLFF.

The chain uses TRBV19 and TRBJ1-5; TRBD1 is a possible D gene (5 bases). CDR3 length: 13 amino acids. CDR1 is LNHDA, CDR2 SQIVND, per germline (reference sequence). Trimming removed 0 bases from V and 7 bases from J, with 7 bases in between. This chain's CDR3 is CASSIEPGQPQHF. CDR3 nucleotides: TGTGCCAGTAGTATAGAACCAGGGCAGCCCCAGCATTTT.

The chain carries TRBV5-1 and TRBJ1-1; 8 nucleotides agree with TRBD1. This CDR3 spans 17 amino acids. Losses at the gene ends were 0 bases for V and 4 bases for J; bases not matched to a gene: 11. From germline, CDR1 is SGHRS and CDR2 YFSETQ. CDR3 loop: CASSLAGTGKHSTEAFF. As DNA, the CDR3 is TGCGCCAGCAGCTTGGCCGGGACAGGAAAACATTCCACTGAAGCTTTCTTT. Complete variable domain (other parts from reference TRBV5-1 and TRBJ1-1): KAGVTQTPRYLIKTRGQQVTLSCSPISGHRSVSWYQQTPGQGLQFLFEYFSETQRNKGNFPGRFSGRQFSNSRSEMNVSTLELGDSALYLCASSLAGTGKHSTEAFFGQGTRLTVV.

This clone was counted many times. The V and J genes are TRBV15 and TRBJ1-2; 8 bases line up with TRBD1. CDR3 size: 14 residues. Germline V gene sequence: CDR1 LNHNV, CDR2 YYDKDF (reference sequence). The trim removed 1 base at V and 2 bases at J, leaving 0 bases unmatched. The CDR3 bases are TGTGCCACCAGCAGAGGGACAGGGAACTATGGCTACACCTTC. This encodes CATSRGTGNYGYTF.

The V call is TRBV19, the J call TRBJ2-7, with a weak D call TRBD2 (6 bases). Looked up from germline, CDR1 is LNHDA and CDR2 is SQIVND (reference sequence). With 7 bases removed from V and 0 bases from J, the gap between germline ends came to 10 bases. This CDR3 region has 13 residues. The CDR3 sequence: CASTAGSSYEQYF. The CDR3 coding sequence is TGTGCCAGTACGGCGGGGAGCTCCTACGAGCAGTACTTC.